What follows are 15 T cell receptor beta chains derived from one specimen sequenced in a study of PD-L1 blockade in urothelial cancer. As to time point: peripheral blood 6 weeks after treatment start. This table comes from immunoSEQ multiplex PCR, and its TCRdb copy is limited to in-frame clones, with some not included. The table includes approximately 91,000 clones, approximately 87% detected once. Sequences were derived from PBMCs, sampled around atezolizumab (anti-PD-L1) treatment. The receptors stem from a man between 65 and 85 years old with urothelial cancer.

The chain recombines TRBV19 with TRBJ2-3; 12 nucleotides line up with TRBD1. V lost 3 bases to trimming and J lost 8 bases; unmatched junction nucleotides: 6. Germline V gene lookup returns CDR1 LNHDA and CDR2 SQIVND (reference sequence). CDR3 length equals 15 residues. The CDR3 reads CASSIPGQGAPTQYF. CDR3 DNA: TGTGCCAGTAGTATCCCGGGACAGGGGGCCCCTACGCAGTATTTT.

The J gene is TRBJ1-1, the V gene TRBV19, with a tentative D call TRBD1 (6 bases). The germline gives CDR1 LNHDA, CDR2 SQIVND (reference sequence). CDR3 size: 16 residues. Trimming took 6 bases from V and 4 from J, leaving 21 bases between them. The CDR3 coding sequence is TGTGCCAGTAGCCCGCATAAGGGGGGGGTGGGCACTGAAGCTTTCTTT. It specifies CASSPHKGGVGTEAFF.

This rearrangement joins TRBV29-1 to TRBJ2-3; maybe TRBD1 (5 bases). The CDR3 is 14 residues long. V gave up 3 bases and J gave up 3 bases, with 13 bases separating them. The germline CDR1 and CDR2 sequences are SQVTM and ANQGSEA. CDR3: CSVDSPQGTDTQYF. CDR3 in DNA: TGCAGCGTTGATAGCCCGCAGGGAACAGATACGCAGTATTTT.

The J gene is TRBJ2-7, the V gene TRBV9; tentatively, D is TRBD1 (6 bases). The V end lost 4 bases, the J end lost 2 bases, and 13 bases lay between the germline ends. The CDR3 loop spans 14 amino acids. CDR1 and CDR2 from the germline V gene are SGDLS and YYNGEE. The CDR3 DNA reads TGTGCCAGCAGCCTAGGGGGTAGCGCCTACGAGCAGTACTTC. It specifies CASSLGGSAYEQYF. Based on the CDR3 plus reference TRBV9 and TRBJ2-7, the full variable domain is DSGVTQTPKHLITATGQRVTLRCSPRSGDLSVYWYQQSLDQGLQFLIQYYNGEERAKGNILERFSAQQFPDLHSELNLSSLELGDSALYFCASSLGGSAYEQYFGPGTRLTVT.

A single count supports this clone. The gene calls are TRBV11-3 and TRBJ2-1, with TRBD2 identical over 11 bases. With V trimmed by 2 bases and J by 5 bases, 2 bases remained unmatched. Germline assignment: CDR1 SGHNT and CDR2 YENEEA. This CDR3 has 15 residues. CDR3: CASSLLAGGNNEQFF. CDR3 nucleotides: TGTGCCAGCAGCTTACTAGCGGGGGGTAACAATGAGCAGTTCTTC.

The rearrangement joins TRBV29-1 to TRBJ2-5; TRBD2 aligns across 10 bases. Germline values: CDR1 SQVTM, CDR2 ANQGSEA. The CDR3 length is 13 residues. J gave up 3 bases and V 7 bases, and 5 bases lay outside the gene matches. The CDR3 is CSARTSGKETQYF. DNA for the CDR3: TGCAGCGCGCGGACTAGCGGAAAAGAGACCCAGTACTTC.

V is TRBV5-1 and J is TRBJ2-1; 10 positions agree with TRBD2. J was trimmed by 7 bases and V by 0 bases; bases with no gene match: 1. CDR3 size: 14 residues. Germline lookup yields CDR1 SGHRS and CDR2 YFSETQ. The CDR3 DNA reads TGCGCCAGCAGCTTGGTAGCGGGGGGTAATGAGCAGTTCTTC. Its translation is CASSLVAGGNEQFF.

The chain carries TRBV18 and TRBJ2-1; 7 positions match TRBD1. J gave up 0 bases and V 5 bases, and 10 bases lay outside the gene matches. Germline CDR1 is KGHSH and CDR2 is LQKENI. The CDR3 consists of 17 residues. CDR3 protein: CASSLQPGQSSYNEQFF. CDR3 DNA sequence: TGTGCCAGCTCATTACAACCGGGACAGAGCTCCTACAATGAGCAGTTCTTC.

This rearrangement joins TRBV4-1 to TRBJ2-7; 7 bases are shared with TRBD2. V lost 3 bases, J lost 0 bases, and 8 bases stayed unmatched. This CDR3 has 16 residues. Germline V CDR1 and CDR2: MGHRA, YSYEKL. CDR3 in amino acids: CASSQRETGSSYEQYF. CDR3 nucleotide sequence: TGCGCCAGCAGCCAGCGGGAGACGGGGAGCTCCTACGAGCAGTACTTC.

The rearrangement uses TRBV5-1 and TRBJ2-3, with a weak D call TRBD2 (7 bases). The germline V gene encodes CDR1 SGHRS and CDR2 YFSETQ. The CDR3 covers 15 residues. V shed 4 bases and J shed 0 bases, with 12 bases lying between them. The chain's CDR3 is CASSPGGRSTDTQYF. The DNA for the CDR3 is TGCGCCAGCAGCCCCGGGGGGCGGAGCACAGATACGCAGTATTTT.

The rearrangement links TRBV11-3 to TRBJ2-3; D is perhaps TRBD2 (6 bases). Germline CDR1 is SGHNT and CDR2 is YENEEA. V gave up 8 bases and J gave up 3 bases, with 9 bases separating them. The CDR3 covers 12 residues. CDR3 loop: CASRGGTDTQYF. The CDR3 coding sequence is TGTGCCAGCCGGGGAGGAACAGATACGCAGTATTTT.

The chain couples TRBV29-1 to TRBJ1-3; TRBD1 aligns across 7 bases. The CDR3 sequence is 18 residues long. Germline V CDR1 and CDR2: SQVTM, ANQGSEA. V shed 0 bases, J shed 3 bases, and the junction held 14 bases outside the gene matches. CDR3: CSVEDGQGDTRGGNTIYF. For the CDR3, the DNA is TGCAGCGTTGAAGATGGCCAGGGGGACACCCGGGGTGGAAACACCATATATTTT.

This clone was seen more than once but under ten times. The chain has TRBV10-1 and TRBJ1-1; the D is unclear. Looked up from germline, CDR1 is WNHNN and CDR2 is SYGVQD (reference sequence). Deletions cut 0 bases from V and 7 bases from J, with 9 bases between. The CDR3 has 13 amino acids. In nucleotides, the CDR3 is TGCGCCAGCAGTGAGTCGTTGGGCAGTGAAGCTTTCTTT. Its protein is CASSESLGSEAFF.

The V and J genes are TRBV5-4 and TRBJ2-5, with 7 bases lining up with TRBD1. The CDR3 is 15 amino acids. Germline trimming cut 0 bases from V and 1 base from J; bases unmatched to any gene: 3. Looked up from germline, CDR1 is SGHNT and CDR2 is YYREEE (reference sequence). The CDR3 protein is CASSLDRGVQETQYF. The CDR3 DNA reads as TGTGCCAGCAGCTTGGACAGGGGCGTCCAAGAGACCCAGTACTTC.

This clone was counted between two and nine times. The chain employs TRBV6-5 and TRBJ1-2, with 7 bases fitting TRBD1. V trimming: 4 bases; J trimming: 4 bases; junction bases outside the gene matches: 3. Per the germline V gene, CDR1 is MNHEY and CDR2 is SVGAGI. The CDR3 consists of 13 residues. CDR3 DNA: TGTGCCAGCAGTTCCGGACAGGTCTATGGCTACACCTTC. This codes for CASSSGQVYGYTF.